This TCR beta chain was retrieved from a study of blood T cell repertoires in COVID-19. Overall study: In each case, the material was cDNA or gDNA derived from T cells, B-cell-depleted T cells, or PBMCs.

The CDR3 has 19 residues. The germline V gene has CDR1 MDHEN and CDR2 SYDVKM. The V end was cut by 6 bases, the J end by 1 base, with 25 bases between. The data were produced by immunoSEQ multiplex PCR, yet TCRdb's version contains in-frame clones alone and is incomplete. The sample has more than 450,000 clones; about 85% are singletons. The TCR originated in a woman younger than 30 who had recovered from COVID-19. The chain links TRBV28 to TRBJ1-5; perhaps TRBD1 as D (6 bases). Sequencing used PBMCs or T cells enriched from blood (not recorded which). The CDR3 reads CASSTPSPGTDRSNQPQHF. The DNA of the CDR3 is TGTGCCAGCAGCACCCCTAGCCCTGGAACGGACAGAAGCAATCAGCCCCAGCATTTT.